This TCR beta chain was sequenced in a study of T cells after yellow fever vaccination. Study results and limitations: Re-detected after boosting: most primary clones, about 96% of CD4 and about 90% of CD8. Among all clonotypes, a small share was observed in both CD4 and CD8 compartments.

The germline CDR1 and CDR2 sequences are DFQATT and SNEGSKA (reference sequence). The CDR3 contains 11 residues. Trimming shortened V by 5 bases and J by 6 bases, and 8 bases separated the two germline ends. TCR cDNA was made by 5'RACE template switching, adding a universal primer site and UMIs. Each CDR3 protein gets one entry after TCRdb re-called the 5' RACE reads with MiXCR. The sample carries 80,000 to 100,000 distinct CDR3 sequences, under 6.5% recorded once. This clonotype has just a few counts. The target antigen is unknown. The input for sequencing was CD8+ T cells sorted from PBMCs, taken 10 days after the yellow fever booster vaccination. The gene calls are TRBV20-1 and TRBJ2-1; no reliable D call. The TCR originated in a man younger than 35 who received the YFV17D yellow fever vaccine. The DNA for the CDR3 is TGCAGTGCTGAGAAGTTCAATGAGCAGTTCTTC. The encoded protein is CSAEKFNEQFF.